This TCR beta chain is drawn from a study of blood T cell repertoires in COVID-19. Clones were sequenced by immunoSEQ multiplex PCR, and TCRdb holds only the in-frame ones, with some missing. Of 250,000 or so clones in the sample, roughly four fifths were seen once. Participants were aged roughly 18 to 90 years, lived in around 22 US areas, and enrolled virtually. Participant reports of clinical history set cohort assignment. Germline lookup yields CDR1 LNHNV and CDR2 YYDKDF (reference sequence). V trimming: 0 bases; J trimming: 9 bases; junction bases outside the gene matches: 5. This CDR3 spans 14 amino acids.

The rearrangement joins TRBV15 to TRBJ2-1; the match to TRBD1 covers 7 bases. The receptor was derived from a woman aged 40 to 49 who had been exposed to COVID-19. The source material was PBMCs or T cells enriched from blood (not recorded which). This CDR3 is CATSRERGRVEQFF. DNA for the CDR3: TGTGCCACCAGCAGAGAGAGGGGGCGGGTTGAGCAGTTCTTC.